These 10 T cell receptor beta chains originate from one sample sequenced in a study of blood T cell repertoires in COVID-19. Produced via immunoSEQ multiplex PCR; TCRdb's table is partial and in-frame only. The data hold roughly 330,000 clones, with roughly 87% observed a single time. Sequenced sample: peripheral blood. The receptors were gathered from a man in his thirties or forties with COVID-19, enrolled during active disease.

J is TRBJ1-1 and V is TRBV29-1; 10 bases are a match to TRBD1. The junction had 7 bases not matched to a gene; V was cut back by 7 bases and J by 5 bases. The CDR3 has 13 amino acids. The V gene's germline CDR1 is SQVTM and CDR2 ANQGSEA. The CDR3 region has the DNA TGCAGCGGCCGGGACAGGGGATTGACTGAAGCTTTCTTT. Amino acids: CSGRDRGLTEAFF.

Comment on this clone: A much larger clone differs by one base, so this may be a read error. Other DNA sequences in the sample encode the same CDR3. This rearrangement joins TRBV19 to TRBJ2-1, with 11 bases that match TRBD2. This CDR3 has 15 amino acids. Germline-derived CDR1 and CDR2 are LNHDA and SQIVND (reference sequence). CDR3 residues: CASSRGLADYNEQFF. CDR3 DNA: TGTGCCAGCAGTAGGGGACTAGCGGACTACAATGAGCAGTTCTTC.

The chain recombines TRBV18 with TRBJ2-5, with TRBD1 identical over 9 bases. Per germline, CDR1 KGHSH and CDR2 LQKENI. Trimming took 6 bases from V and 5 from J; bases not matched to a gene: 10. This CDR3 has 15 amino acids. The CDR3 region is CASSLYRGRLETQYF. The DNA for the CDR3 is TGTGCCAGCTCCCTATACAGGGGGCGCTTGGAGACCCAGTACTTC. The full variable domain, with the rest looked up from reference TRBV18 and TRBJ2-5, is NAGVMQNPRHLVRRRGQEARLRCSPMKGHSHVYWYRQLPEEGLKFMVYLQKENIIDESGMPKERFSAEFPKEGPSILRIQQVVRGDSAAYFCASSLYRGRLETQYFGPGTRLLVL.

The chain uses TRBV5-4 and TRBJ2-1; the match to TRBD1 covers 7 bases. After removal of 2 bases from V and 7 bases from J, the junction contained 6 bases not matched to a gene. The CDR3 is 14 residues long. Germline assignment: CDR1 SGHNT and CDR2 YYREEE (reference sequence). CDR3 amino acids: CASSLYLTGNEQFF. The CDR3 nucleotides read TGTGCCAGCAGCTTATATTTGACAGGGAATGAGCAGTTCTTC.

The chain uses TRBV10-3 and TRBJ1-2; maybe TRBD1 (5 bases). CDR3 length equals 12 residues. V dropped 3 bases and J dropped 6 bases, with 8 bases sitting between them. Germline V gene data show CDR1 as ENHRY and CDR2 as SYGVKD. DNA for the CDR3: TGTGCCATCAGTGAAGCAGGGAATGGCTACACCTTC. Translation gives CAISEAGNGYTF.

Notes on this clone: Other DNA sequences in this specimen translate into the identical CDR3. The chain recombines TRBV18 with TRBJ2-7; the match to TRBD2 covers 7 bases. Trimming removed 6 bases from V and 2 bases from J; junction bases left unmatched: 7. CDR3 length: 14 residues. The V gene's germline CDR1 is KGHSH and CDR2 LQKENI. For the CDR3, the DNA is TGTGCCAGCTCGCCGAGGGAGGGGCCCTACGAGCAGTACTTC. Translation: CASSPREGPYEQYF.

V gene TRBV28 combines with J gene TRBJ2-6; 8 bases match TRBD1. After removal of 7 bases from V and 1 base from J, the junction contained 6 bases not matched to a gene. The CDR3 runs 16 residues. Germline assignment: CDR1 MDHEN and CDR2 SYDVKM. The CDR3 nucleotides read TGTGCCAGCATCCCAGGGGGCGCTTCTGGGGCCAACGTCCTGACTTTC. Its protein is CASIPGGASGANVLTF. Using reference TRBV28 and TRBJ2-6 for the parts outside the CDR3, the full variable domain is DVKVTQSSRYLVKRTGEKVFLECVQDMDHENMFWYRQDPGLGLRLIYFSYDVKMKEKGDIPEGYSVSREKKERFSLILESASTNQTSMYLCASIPGGASGANVLTFGAGSRLTVL.

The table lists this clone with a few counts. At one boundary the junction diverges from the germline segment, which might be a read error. CDR3 amino acids: CASSLRTDDVLF. CDR3 nucleotide sequence: TGTGCCAGCAGTTTGCGGACAGACGACGTGCTCTTT. The rearrangement uses TRBV12-3 or TRBV12-4 and TRBJ1-1; maybe TRBD1 (6 bases). CDR3 length equals 12 residues.

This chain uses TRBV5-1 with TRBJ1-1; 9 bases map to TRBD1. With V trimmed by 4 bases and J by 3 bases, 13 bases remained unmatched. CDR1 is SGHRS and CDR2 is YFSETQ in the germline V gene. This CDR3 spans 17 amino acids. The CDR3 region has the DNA TGCGCCAGCAGCGAGGGGACAGGGCAGACCCTGGACACTGAAGCTTTCTTT. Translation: CASSEGTGQTLDTEAFF.

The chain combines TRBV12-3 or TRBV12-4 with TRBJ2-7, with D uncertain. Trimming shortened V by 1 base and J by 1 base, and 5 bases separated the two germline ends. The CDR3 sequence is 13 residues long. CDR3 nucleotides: TGTGCCAGCAGTTTAGAGAGATCCTACGAGCAGTACTTC. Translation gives CASSLERSYEQYF.